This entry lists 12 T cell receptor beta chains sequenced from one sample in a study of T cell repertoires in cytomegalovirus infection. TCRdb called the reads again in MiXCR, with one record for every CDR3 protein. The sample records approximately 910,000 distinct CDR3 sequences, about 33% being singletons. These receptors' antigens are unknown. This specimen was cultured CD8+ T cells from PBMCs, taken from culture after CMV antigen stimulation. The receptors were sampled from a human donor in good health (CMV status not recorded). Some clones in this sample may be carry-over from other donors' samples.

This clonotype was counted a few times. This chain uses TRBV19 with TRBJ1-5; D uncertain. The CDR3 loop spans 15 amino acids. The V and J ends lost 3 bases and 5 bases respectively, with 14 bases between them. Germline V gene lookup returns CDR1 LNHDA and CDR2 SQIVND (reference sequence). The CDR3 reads CASSIFWGEHQPQHF. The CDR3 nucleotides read TGTGCCAGTAGTATCTTTTGGGGAGAGCATCAGCCCCAGCATTTT.

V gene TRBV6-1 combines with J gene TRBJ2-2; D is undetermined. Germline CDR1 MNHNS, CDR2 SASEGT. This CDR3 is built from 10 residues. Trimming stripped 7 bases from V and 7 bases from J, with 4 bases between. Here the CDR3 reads CASMGGELFF. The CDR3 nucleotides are TGTGCCAGCATGGGCGGGGAGCTGTTTTTT.

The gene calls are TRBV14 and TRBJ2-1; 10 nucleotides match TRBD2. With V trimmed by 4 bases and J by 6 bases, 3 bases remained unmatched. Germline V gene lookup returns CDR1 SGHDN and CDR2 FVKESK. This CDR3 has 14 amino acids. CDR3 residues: CASSPWTSGNEQFF. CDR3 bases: TGTGCCAGCAGCCCCTGGACTAGCGGCAATGAGCAGTTCTTC.

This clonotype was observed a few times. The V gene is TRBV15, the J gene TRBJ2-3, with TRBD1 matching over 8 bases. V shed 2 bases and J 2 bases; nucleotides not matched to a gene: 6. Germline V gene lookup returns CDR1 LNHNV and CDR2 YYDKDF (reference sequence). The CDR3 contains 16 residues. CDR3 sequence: CATSRPQDRVTDTQYF. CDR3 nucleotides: TGTGCCACCAGCAGACCCCAGGACAGGGTCACAGATACGCAGTATTTT.

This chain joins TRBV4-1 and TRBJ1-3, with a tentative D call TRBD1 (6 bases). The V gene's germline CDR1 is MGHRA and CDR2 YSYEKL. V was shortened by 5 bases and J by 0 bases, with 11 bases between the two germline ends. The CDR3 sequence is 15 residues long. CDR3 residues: CASSSPQGSGNTIYF. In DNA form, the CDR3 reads TGCGCCAGCAGCTCGCCACAGGGCTCTGGAAACACCATATATTTT.

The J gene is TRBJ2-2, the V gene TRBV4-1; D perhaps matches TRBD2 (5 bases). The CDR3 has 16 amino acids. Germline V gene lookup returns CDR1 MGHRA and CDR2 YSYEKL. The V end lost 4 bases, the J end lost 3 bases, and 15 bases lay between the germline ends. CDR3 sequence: CASSRGPGADTGELFF. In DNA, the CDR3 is TGCGCCAGCAGCCGCGGGCCTGGCGCGGACACCGGGGAGCTGTTTTTT.

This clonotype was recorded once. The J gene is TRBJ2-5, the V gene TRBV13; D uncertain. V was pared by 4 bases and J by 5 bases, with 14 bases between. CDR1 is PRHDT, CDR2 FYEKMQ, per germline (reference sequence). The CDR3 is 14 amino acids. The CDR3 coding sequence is TGTGCCAGCAGCTCCTCGCCCCAAGGCGAGACCCAGTACTTC. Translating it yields CASSSSPQGETQYF.

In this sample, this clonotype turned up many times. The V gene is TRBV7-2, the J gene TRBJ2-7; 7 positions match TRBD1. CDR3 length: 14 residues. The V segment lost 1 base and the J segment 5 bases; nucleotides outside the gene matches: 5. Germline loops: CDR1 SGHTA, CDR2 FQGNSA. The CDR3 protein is CASSLGSTGNEQYF. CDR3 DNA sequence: TGTGCCAGCAGCTTAGGATCGACAGGGAACGAGCAGTACTTC.

The DNA of the CDR3 is TGTGCCAGCAGCTTAAAGGGGGCCTACGAGCAGTACTTC. Its translation is CASSLKGAYEQYF. The V and J genes are TRBV13 and TRBJ2-7, with a tentative D call TRBD1 (6 bases). Germline assignment: CDR1 PRHDT and CDR2 FYEKMQ (reference sequence). The CDR3 is 13 residues long. Trimming took off 2 bases at V and 2 bases at J, with 7 bases between the two ends.

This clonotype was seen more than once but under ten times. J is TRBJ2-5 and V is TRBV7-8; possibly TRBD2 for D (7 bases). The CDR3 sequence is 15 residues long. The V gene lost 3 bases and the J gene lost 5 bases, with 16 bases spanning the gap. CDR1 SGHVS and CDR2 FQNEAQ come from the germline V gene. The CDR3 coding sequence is TGTGCCAGCAGCTTGGTGGGGGGGCGTTTGGAGACCCAGTACTTC. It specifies CASSLVGGRLETQYF.

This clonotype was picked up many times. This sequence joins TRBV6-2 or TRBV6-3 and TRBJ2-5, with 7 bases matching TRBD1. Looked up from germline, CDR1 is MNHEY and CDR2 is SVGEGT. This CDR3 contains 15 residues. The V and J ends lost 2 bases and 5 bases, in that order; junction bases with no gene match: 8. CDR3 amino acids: CASSYHRGLGETQYF. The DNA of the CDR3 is TGTGCCAGCAGTTACCATAGGGGGCTCGGGGAGACCCAGTACTTC.

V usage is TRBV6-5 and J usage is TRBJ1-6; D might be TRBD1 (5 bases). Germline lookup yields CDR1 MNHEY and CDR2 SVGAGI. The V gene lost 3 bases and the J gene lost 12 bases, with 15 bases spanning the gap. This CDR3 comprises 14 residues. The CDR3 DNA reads TGTGCCAGCAGTTATGAAGGGGCAGGCGGACCCCTCCACTTT. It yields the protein CASSYEGAGGPLHF.